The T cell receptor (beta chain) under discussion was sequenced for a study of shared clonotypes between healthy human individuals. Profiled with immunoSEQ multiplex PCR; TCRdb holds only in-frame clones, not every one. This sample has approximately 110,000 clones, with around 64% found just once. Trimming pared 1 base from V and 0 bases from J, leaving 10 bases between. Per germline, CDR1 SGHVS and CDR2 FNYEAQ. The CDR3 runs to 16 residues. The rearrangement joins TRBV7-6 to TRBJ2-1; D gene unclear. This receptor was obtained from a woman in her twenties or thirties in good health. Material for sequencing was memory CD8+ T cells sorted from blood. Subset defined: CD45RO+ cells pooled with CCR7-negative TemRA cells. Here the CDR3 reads CASSLGVGSSYNEQFF. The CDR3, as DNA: TGTGCCAGCAGCTTAGGTGTCGGCAGCTCCTACAATGAGCAGTTCTTC.